The following is a T cell receptor beta chain sequence with its context. These data originate in a study of blood T cell repertoires in COVID-19. The CDR3 is 13 amino acids. V dropped 6 bases and J dropped 3 bases, with 11 bases sitting between them. Original methodology: Amplification with reference gene primers provided the estimates of nucleated cell counts. Produced via immunoSEQ multiplex PCR; TCRdb's table is partial and in-frame only. That table gives V, J and clone size, and the DNA gave D and trimming. The sample includes more than 300,000 clones, approximately 92% of them seen just once. Sample: PBMCs or T cells enriched from blood (not recorded which). The V and J genes are TRBV12-3 or TRBV12-4 and TRBJ1-2; perhaps TRBD1 as D (5 bases). This receptor was taken from a woman in her twenties or thirties who had recovered from COVID-19. CDR3 in amino acids: CASSSQGDYGYTF. The CDR3 nucleotides are TGTGCCAGCAGCTCCCAAGGGGACTATGGCTACACCTTC.